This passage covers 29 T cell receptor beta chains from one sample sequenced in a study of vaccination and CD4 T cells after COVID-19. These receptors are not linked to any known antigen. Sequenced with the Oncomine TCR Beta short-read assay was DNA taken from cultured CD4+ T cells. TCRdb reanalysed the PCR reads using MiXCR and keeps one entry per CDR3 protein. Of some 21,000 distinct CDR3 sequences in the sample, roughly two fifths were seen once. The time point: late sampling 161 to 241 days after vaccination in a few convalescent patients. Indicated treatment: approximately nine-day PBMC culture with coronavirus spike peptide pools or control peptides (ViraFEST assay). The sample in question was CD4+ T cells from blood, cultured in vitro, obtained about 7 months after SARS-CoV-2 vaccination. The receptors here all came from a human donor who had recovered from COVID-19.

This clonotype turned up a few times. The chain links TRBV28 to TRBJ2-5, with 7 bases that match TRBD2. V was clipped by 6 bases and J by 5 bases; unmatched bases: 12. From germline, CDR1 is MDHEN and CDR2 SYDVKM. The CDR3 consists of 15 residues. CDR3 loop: CASSDRDYVVETQYF. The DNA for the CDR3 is TGTGCCAGCAGCGACCGGGACTATGTCGTGGAGACCCAGTACTTC.

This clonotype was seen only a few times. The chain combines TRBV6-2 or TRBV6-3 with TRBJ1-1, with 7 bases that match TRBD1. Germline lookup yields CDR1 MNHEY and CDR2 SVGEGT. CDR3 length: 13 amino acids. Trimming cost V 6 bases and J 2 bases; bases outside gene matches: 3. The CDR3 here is CASRRDSNTEAFF. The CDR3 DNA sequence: TGTGCCAGCAGACGGGACAGCAACACTGAAGCTTTCTTT.

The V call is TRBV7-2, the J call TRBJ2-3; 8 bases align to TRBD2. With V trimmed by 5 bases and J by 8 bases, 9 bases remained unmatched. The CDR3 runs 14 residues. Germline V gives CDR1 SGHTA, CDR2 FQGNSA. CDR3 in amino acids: CASSPQRGWGTQYF. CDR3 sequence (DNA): TGTGCCAGCAGCCCACAGCGGGGGTGGGGTACGCAGTATTTT.

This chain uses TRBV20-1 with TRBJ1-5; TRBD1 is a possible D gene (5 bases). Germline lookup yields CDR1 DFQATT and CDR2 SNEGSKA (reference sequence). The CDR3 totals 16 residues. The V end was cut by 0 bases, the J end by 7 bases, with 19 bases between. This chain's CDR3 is CSARDLLGGDNQPQHF. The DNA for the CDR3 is TGCAGTGCTAGAGATCTATTGGGAGGGGATAACCAGCCCCAGCATTTT.

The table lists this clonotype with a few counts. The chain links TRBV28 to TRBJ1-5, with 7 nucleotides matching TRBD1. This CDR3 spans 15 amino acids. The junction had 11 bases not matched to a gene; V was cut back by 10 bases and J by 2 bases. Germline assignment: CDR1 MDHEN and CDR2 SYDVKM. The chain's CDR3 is CATKQGLLGNQPQHF. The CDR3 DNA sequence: TGTGCCACTAAACAGGGGCTCTTGGGCAATCAGCCCCAGCATTTT.

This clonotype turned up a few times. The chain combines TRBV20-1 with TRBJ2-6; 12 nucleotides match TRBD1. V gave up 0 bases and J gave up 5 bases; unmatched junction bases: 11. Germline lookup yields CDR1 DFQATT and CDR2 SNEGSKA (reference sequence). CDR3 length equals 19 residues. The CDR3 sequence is CSAREREGQGAGRANVLTF. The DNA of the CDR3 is TGCAGTGCTAGAGAACGGGAGGGACAGGGGGCTGGTAGGGCCAACGTCCTGACTTTC.

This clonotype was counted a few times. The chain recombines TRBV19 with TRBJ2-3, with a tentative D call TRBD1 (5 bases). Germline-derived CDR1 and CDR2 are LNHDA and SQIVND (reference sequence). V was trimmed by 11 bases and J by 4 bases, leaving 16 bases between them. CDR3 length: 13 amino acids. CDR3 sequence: CASRAIAADTQYF. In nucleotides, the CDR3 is TGTGCCTCCAGGGCGATAGCAGCAGATACGCAGTATTTT. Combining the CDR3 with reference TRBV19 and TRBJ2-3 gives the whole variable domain DGGITQSPKYLFRKEGQNVTLSCEQNLNHDAMYWYRQDPGQGLRLIYYSQIVNDFQKGDIAEGYSVSREKKESFPLTVTSAQKNPTAFYLCASRAIAADTQYFGPGTRLTVL.

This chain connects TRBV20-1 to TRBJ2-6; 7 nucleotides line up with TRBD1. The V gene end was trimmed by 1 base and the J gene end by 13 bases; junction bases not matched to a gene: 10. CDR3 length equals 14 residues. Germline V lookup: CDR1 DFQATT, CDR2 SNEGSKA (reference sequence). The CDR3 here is CSARAVDGTDVLTF. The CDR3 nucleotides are TGCAGTGCTAGAGCCGTGGACGGGACAGATGTCCTGACTTTC.

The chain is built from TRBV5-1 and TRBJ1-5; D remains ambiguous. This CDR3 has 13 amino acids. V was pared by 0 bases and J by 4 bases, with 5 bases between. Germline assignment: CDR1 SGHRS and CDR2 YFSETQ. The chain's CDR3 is CASSLDANQPQHF. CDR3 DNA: TGCGCCAGCAGCTTGGACGCAAATCAGCCCCAGCATTTT. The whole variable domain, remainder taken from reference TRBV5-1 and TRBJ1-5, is KAGVTQTPRYLIKTRGQQVTLSCSPISGHRSVSWYQQTPGQGLQFLFEYFSETQRNKGNFPGRFSGRQFSNSRSEMNVSTLELGDSALYLCASSLDANQPQHFGDGTRLSIL.

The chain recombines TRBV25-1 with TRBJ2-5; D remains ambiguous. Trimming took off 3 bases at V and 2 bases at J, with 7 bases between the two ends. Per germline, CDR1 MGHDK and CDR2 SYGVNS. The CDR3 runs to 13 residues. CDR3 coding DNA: TGTGCCAGCAGTGAGGGCGGTCAAGAGACCCAGTACTTC. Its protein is CASSEGGQETQYF.

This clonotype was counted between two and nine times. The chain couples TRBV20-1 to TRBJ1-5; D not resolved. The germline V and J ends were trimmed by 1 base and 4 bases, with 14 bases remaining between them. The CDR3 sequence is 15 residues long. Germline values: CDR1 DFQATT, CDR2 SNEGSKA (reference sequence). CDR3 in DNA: TGCAGTGCTAGAGCCCCCGGACTCGCGAATCAGCCCCAGCATTTT. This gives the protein CSARAPGLANQPQHF.

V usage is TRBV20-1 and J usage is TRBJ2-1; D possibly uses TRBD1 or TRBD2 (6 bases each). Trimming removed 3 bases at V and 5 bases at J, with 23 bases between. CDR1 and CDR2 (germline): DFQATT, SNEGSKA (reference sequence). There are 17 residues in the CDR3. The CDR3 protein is CSAREGVFQGRNNEQFF. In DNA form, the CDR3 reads TGCAGTGCTAGGGAGGGGGTATTTCAAGGAAGAAACAATGAGCAGTTCTTC.

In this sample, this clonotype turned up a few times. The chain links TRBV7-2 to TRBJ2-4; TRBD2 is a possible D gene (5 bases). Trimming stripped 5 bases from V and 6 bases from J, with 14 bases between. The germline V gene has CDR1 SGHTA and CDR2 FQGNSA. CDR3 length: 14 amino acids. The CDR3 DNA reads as TGTGCCAGCAGCCCTAACGTGGGAGCAAACATTCAGTACTTC. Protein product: CASSPNVGANIQYF. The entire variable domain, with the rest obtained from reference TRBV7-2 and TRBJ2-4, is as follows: GAGVSQSPSNKVTEKGKDVELRCDPISGHTALYWYRQSLGQGLEFLIYFQGNSAPDKSGLPSDRFSAERTGGSVSTLTIQRTQQEDSAVYLCASSPNVGANIQYFGAGTRLSVL.

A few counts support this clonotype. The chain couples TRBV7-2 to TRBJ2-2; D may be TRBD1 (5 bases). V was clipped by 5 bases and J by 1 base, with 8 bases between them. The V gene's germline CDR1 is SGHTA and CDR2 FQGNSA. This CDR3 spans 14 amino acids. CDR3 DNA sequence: TGTGCCAGCAGCCTCGACAGGAACACCGGGGAGCTGTTTTTT. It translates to CASSLDRNTGELFF.

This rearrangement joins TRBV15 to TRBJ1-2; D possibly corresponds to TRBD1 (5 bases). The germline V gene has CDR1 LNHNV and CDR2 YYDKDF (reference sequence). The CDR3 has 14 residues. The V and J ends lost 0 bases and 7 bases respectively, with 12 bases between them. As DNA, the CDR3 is TGTGCCACCAGCAGAGACAGGGAAATTGTTGGCTACACCTTC. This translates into CATSRDREIVGYTF. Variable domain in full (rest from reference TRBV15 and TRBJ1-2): DAMVIQNPRYQVTQFGKPVTLSCSQTLNHNVMYWYQQKSSQAPKLLFHYYDKDFNNEADTPDNFQSRRPNTSFCFLDIRSPGLGDTAMYLCATSRDREIVGYTFGSGTRLTVV.

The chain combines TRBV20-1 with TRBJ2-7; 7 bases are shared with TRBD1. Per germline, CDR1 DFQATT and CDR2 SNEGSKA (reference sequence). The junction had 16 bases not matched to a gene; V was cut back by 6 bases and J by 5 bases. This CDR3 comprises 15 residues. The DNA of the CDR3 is TGCAGTGCCCGTGCTCCGGGACAGAGGTCCGACGAGCAGTACTTC. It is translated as CSARAPGQRSDEQYF.

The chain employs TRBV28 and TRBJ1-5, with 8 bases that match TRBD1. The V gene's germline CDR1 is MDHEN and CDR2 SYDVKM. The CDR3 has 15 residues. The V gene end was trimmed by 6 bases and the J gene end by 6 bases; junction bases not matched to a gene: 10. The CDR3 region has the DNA TGTGCCAGCAGCCAGGGGGCGGGGGGCCGTCAGCCCCAGCATTTT. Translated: CASSQGAGGRQPQHF.

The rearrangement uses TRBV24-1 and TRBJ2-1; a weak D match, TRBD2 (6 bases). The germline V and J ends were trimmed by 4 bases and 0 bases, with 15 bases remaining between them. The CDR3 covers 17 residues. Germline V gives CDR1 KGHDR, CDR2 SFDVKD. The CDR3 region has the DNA TGTGCCACCAGTGACCGCCGGACTACGATCTCCTACAATGAGCAGTTCTTC. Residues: CATSDRRTTISYNEQFF.

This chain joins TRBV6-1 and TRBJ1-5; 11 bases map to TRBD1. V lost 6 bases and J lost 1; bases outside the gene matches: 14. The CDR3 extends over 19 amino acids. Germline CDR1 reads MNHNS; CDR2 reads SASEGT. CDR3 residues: CASSRGTGGTMTSNQPQHF. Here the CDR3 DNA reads TGTGCCAGCAGCCGAGGGACAGGGGGAACTATGACGAGCAATCAGCCCCAGCATTTT.

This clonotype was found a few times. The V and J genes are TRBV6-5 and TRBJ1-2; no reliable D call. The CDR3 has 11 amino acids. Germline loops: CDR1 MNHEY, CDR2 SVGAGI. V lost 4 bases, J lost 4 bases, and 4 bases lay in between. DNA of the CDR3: TGTGCCAGCAGTTCGAGCTATGGCTACACCTTC. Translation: CASSSSYGYTF.

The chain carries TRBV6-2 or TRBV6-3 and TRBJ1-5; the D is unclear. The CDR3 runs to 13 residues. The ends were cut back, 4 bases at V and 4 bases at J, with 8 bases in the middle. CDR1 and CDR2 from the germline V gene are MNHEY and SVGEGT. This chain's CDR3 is CASSSDGNQPQHF. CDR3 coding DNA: TGTGCCAGCAGTTCGGACGGTAATCAGCCCCAGCATTTT.

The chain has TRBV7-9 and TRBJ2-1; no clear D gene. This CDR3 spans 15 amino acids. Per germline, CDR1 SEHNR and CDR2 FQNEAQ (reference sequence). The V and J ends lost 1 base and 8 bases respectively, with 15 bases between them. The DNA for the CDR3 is TGTGCCAGCAGCTTAGGGGAAGTTTCGTGGGATGAGCAGTTCTTC. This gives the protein CASSLGEVSWDEQFF.

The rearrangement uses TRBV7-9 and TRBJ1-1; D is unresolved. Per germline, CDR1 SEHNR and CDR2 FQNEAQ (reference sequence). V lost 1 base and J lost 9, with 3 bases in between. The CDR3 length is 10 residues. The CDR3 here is CASSLGKAFF. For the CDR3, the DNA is TGTGCCAGCAGCTTAGGCAAAGCTTTCTTT.

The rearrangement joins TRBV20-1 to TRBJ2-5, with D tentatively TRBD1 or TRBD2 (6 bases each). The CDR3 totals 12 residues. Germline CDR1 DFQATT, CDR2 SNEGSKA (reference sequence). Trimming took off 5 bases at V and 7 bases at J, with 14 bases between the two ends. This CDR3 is CSARRGGGTQYF. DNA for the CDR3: TGCAGTGCTCGACGAGGGGGAGGGACCCAGTACTTC.

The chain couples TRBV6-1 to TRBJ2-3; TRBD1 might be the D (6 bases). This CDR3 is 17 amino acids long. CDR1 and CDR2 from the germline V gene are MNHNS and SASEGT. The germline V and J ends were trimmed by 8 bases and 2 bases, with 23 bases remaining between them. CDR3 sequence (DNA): TGTGCCAGCTCACGTCAGTGGACAGCGGAAAACACAGATACGCAGTATTTT. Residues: CASSRQWTAENTDTQYF.

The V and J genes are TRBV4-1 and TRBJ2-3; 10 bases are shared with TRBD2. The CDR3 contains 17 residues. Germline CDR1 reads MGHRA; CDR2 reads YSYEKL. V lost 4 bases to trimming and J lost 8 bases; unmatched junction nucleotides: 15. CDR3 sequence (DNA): TGCGCCAGCAGCCCCGGCCCGGCTAGCGGGAGACACGCTACGCAGTATTTT. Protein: CASSPGPASGRHATQYF.

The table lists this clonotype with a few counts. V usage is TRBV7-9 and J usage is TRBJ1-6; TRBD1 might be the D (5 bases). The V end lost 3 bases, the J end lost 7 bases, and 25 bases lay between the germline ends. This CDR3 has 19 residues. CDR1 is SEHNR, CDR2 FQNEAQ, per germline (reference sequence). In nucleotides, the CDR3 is TGTGCCAGCAGCTTTCATCTTCCCCTTACAGCAGGGCGCAATTCACCCCTCCACTTT. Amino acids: CASSFHLPLTAGRNSPLHF.

CDR3 sequence reads: CASSEGQGFRHEQYF. In nucleotides, the CDR3 is TGTGCCAGCAGTGAGGGACAGGGTTTTCGGCACGAGCAGTACTTC. J is TRBJ2-7 and V is TRBV6-1; TRBD1 matches 9 bases. The CDR3 is 15 residues long. V shed 3 bases, J shed 5 bases, and the junction held 8 bases outside the gene matches. CDR1 is MNHNS and CDR2 is SASEGT in the germline V gene.

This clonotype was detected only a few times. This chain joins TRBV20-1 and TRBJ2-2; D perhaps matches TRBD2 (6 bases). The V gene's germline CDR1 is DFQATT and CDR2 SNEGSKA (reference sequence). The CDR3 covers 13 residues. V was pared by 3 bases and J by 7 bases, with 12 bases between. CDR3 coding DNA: TGCAGTGCTAGGGAGGGTGTCGGCGGGGAGCTGTTTTTT. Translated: CSAREGVGGELFF.